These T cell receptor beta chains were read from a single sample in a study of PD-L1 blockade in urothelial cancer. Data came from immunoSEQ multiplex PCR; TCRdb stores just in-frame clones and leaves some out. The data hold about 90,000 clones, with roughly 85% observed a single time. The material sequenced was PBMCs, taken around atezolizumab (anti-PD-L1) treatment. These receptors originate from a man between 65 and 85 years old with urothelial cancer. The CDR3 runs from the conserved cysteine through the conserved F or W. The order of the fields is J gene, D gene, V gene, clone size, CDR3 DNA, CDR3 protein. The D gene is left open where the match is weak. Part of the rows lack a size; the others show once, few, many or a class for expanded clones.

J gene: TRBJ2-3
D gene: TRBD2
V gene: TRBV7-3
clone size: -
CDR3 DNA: TGTGCCAGCAGCTCCGCCCCGGGACTAGCGGGAGGAGAAGGGCGGACAGATACGCAGTATTTT
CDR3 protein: CASSSAPGLAGGEGRTDTQYF

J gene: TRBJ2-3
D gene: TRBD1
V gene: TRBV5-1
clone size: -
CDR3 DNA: TGCGCCAGCAGCTTGTTTAGGACAGGGCGTTCGGATACGCAGTATTTT
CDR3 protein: CASSLFRTGRSDTQYF

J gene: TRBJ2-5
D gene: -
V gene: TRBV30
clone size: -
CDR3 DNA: TGTGCCTGGAATAGCGGCCAAGAGACCCAGTACTTC
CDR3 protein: CAWNSGQETQYF

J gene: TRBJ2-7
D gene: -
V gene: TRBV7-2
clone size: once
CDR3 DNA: TGTGCCAGCAGCTTGAGGAACGAGCAGTACTTC
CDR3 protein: CASSLRNEQYF

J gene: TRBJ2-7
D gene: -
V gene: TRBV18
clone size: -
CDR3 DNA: TGTGCCAGCTCACCTGGAGTTCGGACAACCTACGAGCAGTACTTC
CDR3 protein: CASSPGVRTTYEQYF

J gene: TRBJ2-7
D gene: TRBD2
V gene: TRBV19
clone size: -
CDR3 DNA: TGTGCCAGTAGTATACAAGCGGGGTTCTCCTACGAGCAGTACTTC
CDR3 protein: CASSIQAGFSYEQYF

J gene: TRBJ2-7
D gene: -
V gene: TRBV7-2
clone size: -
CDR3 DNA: TGTGCCAGCAGCTTAGGGGCGGGGAGCCCCTACGAGCAGTACTTC
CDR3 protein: CASSLGAGSPYEQYF

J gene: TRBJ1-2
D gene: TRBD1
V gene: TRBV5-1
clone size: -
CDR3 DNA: TGCGCCAGCAGCTTGGATGGGACAGCTCGCGATGGCTACACCTTC
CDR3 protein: CASSLDGTARDGYTF

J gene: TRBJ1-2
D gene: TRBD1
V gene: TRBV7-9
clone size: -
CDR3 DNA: TGTGCCAGCAGCTACGACAGGGTCTATGGCTACACCTTC
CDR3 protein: CASSYDRVYGYTF

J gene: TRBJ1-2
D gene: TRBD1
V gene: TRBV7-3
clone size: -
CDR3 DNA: TGTGCCAGCAGCAGCCGGGACAGGGGGGACTATGGCTACACCTTC
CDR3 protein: CASSSRDRGDYGYTF

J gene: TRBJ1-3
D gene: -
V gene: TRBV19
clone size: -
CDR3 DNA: TGTGCCAGTAGTATAGACCCCAGGGGTGGAAACACCATATATTTT
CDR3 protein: CASSIDPRGGNTIYF

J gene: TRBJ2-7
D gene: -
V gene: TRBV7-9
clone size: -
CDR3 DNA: TGTGCCAGCAGTCGGACTACCGGGACCCCCATGGGCGAGCAGTACTTC
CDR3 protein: CASSRTTGTPMGEQYF

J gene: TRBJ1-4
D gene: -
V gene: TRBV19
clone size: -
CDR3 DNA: TGTGCCAGTAGTACCCAGGGGTTAGGTGGTGAAAAACTGTTTTTT
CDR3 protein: CASSTQGLGGEKLFF

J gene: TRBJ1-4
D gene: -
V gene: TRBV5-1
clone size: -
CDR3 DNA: TGCGCCAGCAGCTTGAACTTACAAGGAGGAACTAATGAAAAACTGTTTTTT
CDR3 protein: CASSLNLQGGTNEKLFF

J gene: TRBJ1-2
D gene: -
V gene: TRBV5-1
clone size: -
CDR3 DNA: TGCGCCAGCAGCTTGGCGGGGGGTTGGGAGGATGGCTACACCTTC
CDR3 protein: CASSLAGGWEDGYTF

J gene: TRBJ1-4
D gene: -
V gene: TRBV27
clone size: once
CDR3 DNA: TGTGCCAGCAGTCCACAGGGATCACAAAGTGAAAAACTGTTTTTT
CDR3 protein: CASSPQGSQSEKLFF

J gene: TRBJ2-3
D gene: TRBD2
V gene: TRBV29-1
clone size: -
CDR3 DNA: TGCAGCGTTGAACGCGGGAGAGACACAGATACGCAGTATTTT
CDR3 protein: CSVERGRDTDTQYF

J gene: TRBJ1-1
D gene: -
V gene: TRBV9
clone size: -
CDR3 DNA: TGTGCCAGCAGCGTAGCCGGGTTAGGGGCTGAAGCTTTCTTT
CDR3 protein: CASSVAGLGAEAFF

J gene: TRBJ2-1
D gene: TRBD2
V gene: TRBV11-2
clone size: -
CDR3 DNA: TGTGCCAGCAGCCCCAGGGCGGGGGGGGACAATGAGCAGTTCTTC
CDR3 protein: CASSPRAGGDNEQFF

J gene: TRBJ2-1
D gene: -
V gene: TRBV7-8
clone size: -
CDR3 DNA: TGTGCCAGCAGCTTAGTCCCAGCGGAGGGGAATGAGCAGTTCTTC
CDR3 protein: CASSLVPAEGNEQFF

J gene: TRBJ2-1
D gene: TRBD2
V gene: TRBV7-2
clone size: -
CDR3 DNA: TGTGCCAGCAGCTTATCCAGCGGGAGTTTTAATGAGCAGTTCTTC
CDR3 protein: CASSLSSGSFNEQFF

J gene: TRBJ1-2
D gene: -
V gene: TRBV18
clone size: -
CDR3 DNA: TGTGCCAGCTCACCACCAACCCAGGACTATGGCTACACCTTC
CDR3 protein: CASSPPTQDYGYTF

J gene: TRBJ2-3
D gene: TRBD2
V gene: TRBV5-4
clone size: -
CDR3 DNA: TGTGCCAGCAGCTTGCGGCGGGAGGCAGATACGCAGTATTTT
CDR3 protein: CASSLRREADTQYF

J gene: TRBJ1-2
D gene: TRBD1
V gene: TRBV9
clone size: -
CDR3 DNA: TGTGCCAGCAGCTTCCGGGACAGGGGGACTGGGGGCTACACCTTC
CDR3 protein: CASSFRDRGTGGYTF

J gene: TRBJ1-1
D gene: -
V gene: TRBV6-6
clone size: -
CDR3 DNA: TGTGCCAGCAGTTACTCGCGCCGGAACACTGAAGCTTTCTTT
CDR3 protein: CASSYSRRNTEAFF

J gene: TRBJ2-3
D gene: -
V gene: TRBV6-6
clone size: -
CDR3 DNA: TGTGCCAGCAGTTACCCTTCGGGCACAGATACGCAGTATTTT
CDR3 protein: CASSYPSGTDTQYF

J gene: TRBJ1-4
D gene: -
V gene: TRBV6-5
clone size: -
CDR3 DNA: TGTGCCAGCAGTTCGGACAGTAGGGATGAAAAACTGTTTTTT
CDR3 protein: CASSSDSRDEKLFF

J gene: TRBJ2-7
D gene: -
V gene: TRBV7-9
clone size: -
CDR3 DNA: TGTGCCAGCAGCCCGGACAACTCCTACGAGCAGTACTTC
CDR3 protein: CASSPDNSYEQYF

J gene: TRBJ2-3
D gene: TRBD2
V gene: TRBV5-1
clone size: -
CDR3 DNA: TGCGCCAGCAATCTAGCGGGAGAATACGCAGATACGCAGTATTTT
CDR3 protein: CASNLAGEYADTQYF

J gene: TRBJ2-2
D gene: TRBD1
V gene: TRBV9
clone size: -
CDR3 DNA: TGTGCCAGCAGGGAGACAGGGTCGAACACCGGGGAGCTGTTTTTT
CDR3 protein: CASRETGSNTGELFF

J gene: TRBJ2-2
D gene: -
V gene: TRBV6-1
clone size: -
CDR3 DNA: TGTGCCAGCGCCCCCCGCCGCGGCGGGGAGCTGTTTTTT
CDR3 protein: CASAPRRGGELFF

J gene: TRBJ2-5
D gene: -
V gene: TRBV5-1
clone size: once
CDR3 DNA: TGCGCCAGCAGCTTGACGGGGGTGACTGCAGAGACCCAGTACTTC
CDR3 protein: CASSLTGVTAETQYF

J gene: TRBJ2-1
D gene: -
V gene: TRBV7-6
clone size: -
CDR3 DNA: TGTGCCAGCAGCTTAGCGCTAGGTGAGCAGTTCTTC
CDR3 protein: CASSLALGEQFF

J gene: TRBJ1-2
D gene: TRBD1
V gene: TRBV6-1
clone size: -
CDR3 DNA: TGTGCCAGCAACCCGACAGGGCTCTATGGCTACACCTTC
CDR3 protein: CASNPTGLYGYTF

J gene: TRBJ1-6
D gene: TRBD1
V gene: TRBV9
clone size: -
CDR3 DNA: TGTGCCAGCAGCGAAGGACAGGGCCATAATTCACCCCTCCACTTT
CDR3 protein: CASSEGQGHNSPLHF

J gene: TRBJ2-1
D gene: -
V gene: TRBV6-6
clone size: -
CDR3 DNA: TGTGCCAGCAGCCACCGCGACGGGGTCTACAATGAGCAGTTCTTC
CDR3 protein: CASSHRDGVYNEQFF

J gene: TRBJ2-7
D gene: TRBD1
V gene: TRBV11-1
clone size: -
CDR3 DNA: TGTGCCAGCAGCCTGGACAGGGATGTCAACGAGCAGTACTTC
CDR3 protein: CASSLDRDVNEQYF